This T cell receptor (beta chain) was observed in a study of T cell repertoires in MIS-A myocarditis (dated by TCRdb to between 2021 and 2023). On this clone itself: What antigen it recognizes has not been identified. Base quality data are lacking; no much larger clone is found one base away.

TCRbeta CDR3 regions were amplified by the immunoSEQ bias-controlled multiplex PCR and were subjected to high-throughput sequencing. The paper's data handling went like this. The immunoSEQ vendor pipeline collapsed and filtered the CDR3 sequences so that the abundance and frequency of each unique TCRbeta CDR3 could be quantified. CD-HIT clustered dominant CDR3 amino acid sequences with SARS-CoV-2-specific ImmuneCODE TCRbeta sequences at a 90% global sequence identity threshold. Clones with frequencies of 0.1 to 1 were classed as hyperexpanded, and 0.01 to 0.1 as large. MiXCR was used to confirm CDR3 amino acid sequences and V and J gene assignments of dominant clones. The R stringdist package was used to compute Levenshtein distances between the patient clonotypes and the ImmuneCODE hits. Not all clones reach the TCRdb copy of this immuneACCESS table, which keeps in-frame sequences only. Checked studies attribute under half of the gap to unresolved V genes and leave the rest unexplained. V, J and clone size derive from that table, while D and trimming were established from the DNA sequence. The sample records approximately 10,000 clones, around 89% of which are singletons. About 2% of the sample rests with the top ten.

The QIAamp DNA FFPE kit was used to extract genomic DNA from formalin-fixed paraffin-embedded autopsy tissue. The TCR comes from a man between 18 and 29 years old with fulminant myocarditis from multisystem inflammatory syndrome in adults (MIS-A) after COVID-19. Sequenced material: thoracic lymph node tissue obtained at autopsy.

The DNA reads as follows: TGTGCCAGCGAACGGCTTGGCGAGAACACTGAAGCTTTCTTT. Translated, it reads CASERLGENTEAFF. The chain is encoded by TRBV28 joined to TRBJ1-1; no D segment can be confidently identified. From the germline V gene, CDR1 is MDHEN and CDR2 is SYDVKM. The CDR3 holds 14 amino acids from the cysteine to the phenylalanine. Just CDR3 DNA is preserved here, 42 bases in frame from base 1. The V and J ends are trimmed by 8 bases and 1 base, leaving 14 bases between them.